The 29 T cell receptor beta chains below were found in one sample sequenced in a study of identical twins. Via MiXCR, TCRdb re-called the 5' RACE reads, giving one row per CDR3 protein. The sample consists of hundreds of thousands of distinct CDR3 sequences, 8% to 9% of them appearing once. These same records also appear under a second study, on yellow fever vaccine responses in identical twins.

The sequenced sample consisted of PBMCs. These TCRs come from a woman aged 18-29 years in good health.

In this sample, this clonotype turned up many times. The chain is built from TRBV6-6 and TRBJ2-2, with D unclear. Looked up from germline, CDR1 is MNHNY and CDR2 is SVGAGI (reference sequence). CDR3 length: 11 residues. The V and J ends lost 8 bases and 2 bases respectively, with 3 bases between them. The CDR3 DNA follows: TGTGCCAGCGATAACACCGGGGAGCTGTTTTTT. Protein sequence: CASDNTGELFF.

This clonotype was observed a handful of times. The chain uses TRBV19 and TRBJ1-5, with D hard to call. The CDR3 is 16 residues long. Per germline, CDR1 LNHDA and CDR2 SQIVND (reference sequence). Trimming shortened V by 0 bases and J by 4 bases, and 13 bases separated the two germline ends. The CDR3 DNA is TGTGCCAGTAGTATAGATCGAGGCAAACTTAATCAGCCCCAGCATTTT. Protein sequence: CASSIDRGKLNQPQHF.

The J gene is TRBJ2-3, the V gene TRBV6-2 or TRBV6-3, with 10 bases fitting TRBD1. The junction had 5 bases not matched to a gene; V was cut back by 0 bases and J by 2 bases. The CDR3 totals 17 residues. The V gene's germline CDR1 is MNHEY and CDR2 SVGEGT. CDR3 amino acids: CASSYSGTGDFTDTQYF. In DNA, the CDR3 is TGTGCCAGCAGTTACTCGGGGACAGGGGACTTCACAGATACGCAGTATTTT.

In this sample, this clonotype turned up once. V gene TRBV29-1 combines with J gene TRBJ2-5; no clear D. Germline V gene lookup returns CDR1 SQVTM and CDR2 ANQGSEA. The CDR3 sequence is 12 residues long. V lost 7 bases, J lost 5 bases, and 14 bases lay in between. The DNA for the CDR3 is TGCAGCGGTTTCATCTCGTACGAGACCCAGTACTTC. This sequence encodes CSGFISYETQYF.

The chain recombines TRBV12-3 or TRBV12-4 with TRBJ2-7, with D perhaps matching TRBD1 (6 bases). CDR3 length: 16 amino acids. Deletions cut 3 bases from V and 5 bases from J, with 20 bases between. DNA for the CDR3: TGTGCCAGCAGTTTCCTAACAGGGAGCCGAATCCACGAGCAGTACTTC. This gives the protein CASSFLTGSRIHEQYF.

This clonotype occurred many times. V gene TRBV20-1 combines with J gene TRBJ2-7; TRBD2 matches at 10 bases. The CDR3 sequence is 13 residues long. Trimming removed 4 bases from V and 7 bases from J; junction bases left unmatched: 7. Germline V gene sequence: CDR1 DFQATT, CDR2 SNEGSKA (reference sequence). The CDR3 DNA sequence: TGCAGTGCTAAGCGGGAGGGCTTGAGGGAGCAGTACTTC. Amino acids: CSAKREGLREQYF.

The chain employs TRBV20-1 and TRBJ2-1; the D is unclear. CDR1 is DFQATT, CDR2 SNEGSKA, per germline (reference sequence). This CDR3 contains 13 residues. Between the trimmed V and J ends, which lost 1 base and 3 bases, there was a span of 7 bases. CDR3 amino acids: CSARGQNYNEQFF. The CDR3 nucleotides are TGCAGTGCTAGAGGACAAAACTACAATGAGCAGTTCTTC.

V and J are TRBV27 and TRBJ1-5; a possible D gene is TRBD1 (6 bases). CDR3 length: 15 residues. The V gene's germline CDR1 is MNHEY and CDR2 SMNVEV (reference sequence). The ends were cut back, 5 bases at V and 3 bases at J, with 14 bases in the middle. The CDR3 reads CASSARGGVNQPQHF. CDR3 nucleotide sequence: TGTGCCAGCAGTGCCCGAGGGGGGGTCAATCAGCCCCAGCATTTT.

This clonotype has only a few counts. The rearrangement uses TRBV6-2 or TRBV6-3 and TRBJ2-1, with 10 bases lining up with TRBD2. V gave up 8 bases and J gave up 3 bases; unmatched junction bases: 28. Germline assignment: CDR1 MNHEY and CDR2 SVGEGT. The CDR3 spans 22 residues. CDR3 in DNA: TGTGCCAGCCTCAACCCCCGGATCGCGGGGCTAGCGGGAGATCAGAACTACAATGAGCAGTTCTTC. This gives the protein CASLNPRIAGLAGDQNYNEQFF.

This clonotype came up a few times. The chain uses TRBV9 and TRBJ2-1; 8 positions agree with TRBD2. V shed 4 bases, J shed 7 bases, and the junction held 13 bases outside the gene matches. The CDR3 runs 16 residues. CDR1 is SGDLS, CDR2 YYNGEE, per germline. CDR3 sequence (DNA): TGTGCCAGCAGCACGTCAAGGGGGACTAGTGGTAATGAGCAGTTCTTC. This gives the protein CASSTSRGTSGNEQFF.

The CDR3 is CVSVGAGGYEQYF. CDR3 nucleotides: TGTGTTAGTGTTGGAGCGGGAGGGTACGAGCAGTACTTC. The rearrangement links TRBV6-1 to TRBJ2-7; 10 bases are a match to TRBD2. The CDR3 is 13 amino acids. Germline CDR1 and CDR2: MNHNS and SASEGT.

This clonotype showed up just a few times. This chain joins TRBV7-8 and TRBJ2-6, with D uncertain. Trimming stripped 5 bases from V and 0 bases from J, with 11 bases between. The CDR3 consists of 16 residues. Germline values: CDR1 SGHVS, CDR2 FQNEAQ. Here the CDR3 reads CASSRSRDSGANVLTF. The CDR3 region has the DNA TGTGCCAGCAGCCGATCAAGGGACTCTGGGGCCAACGTCCTGACTTTC. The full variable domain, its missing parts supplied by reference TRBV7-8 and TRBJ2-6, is GAGVSQSPRYKVAKRGQDVALRCDPISGHVSLFWYQQALGQGPEFLTYFQNEAQLDKSGLPSDRFFAERPEGSVSTLKIQRTQQEDSAVYLCASSRSRDSGANVLTFGAGSRLTVL.

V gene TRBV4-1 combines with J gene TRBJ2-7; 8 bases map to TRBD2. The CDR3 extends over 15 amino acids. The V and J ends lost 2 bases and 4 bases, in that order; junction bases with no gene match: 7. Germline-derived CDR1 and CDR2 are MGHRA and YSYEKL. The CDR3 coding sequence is TGCGCCAGCAGCCAAAGACGGGGGGGCGGGTACGAGCAGTACTTC. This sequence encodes CASSQRRGGGYEQYF.

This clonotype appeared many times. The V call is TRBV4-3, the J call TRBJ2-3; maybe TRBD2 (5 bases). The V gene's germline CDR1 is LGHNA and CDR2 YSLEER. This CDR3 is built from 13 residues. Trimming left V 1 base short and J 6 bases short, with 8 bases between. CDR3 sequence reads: CASSQVRGDTQYF. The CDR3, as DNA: TGCGCCAGCAGCCAAGTACGCGGGGATACGCAGTATTTT.

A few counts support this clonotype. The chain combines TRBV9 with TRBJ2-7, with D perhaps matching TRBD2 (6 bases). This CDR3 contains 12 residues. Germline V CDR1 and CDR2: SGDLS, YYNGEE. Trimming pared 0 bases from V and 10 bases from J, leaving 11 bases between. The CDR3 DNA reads TGTGCCAGCAGCGTAGTGGGGGGAATACAGTACTTC. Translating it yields CASSVVGGIQYF.

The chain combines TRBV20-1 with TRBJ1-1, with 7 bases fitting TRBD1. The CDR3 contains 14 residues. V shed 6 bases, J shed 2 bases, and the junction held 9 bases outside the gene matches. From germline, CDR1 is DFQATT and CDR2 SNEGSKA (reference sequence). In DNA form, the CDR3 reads TGCAGTGCCAGGGGGGGGCAGACCAACACTGAAGCTTTCTTT. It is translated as CSARGGQTNTEAFF.

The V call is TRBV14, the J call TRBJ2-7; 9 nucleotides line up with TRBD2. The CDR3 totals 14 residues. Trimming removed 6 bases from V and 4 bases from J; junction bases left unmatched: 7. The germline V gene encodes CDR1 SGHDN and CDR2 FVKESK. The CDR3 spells CASSPLAGRYEQYF. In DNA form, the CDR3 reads TGTGCCAGCAGTCCCCTAGCGGGGAGGTACGAGCAGTACTTC.

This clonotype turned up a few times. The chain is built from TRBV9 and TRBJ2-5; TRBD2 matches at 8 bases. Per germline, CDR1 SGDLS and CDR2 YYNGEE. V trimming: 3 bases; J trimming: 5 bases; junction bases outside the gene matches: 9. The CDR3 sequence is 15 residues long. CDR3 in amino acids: CASSAEGLEKETQYF. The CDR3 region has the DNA TGTGCCAGCAGCGCCGAGGGACTAGAGAAGGAGACCCAGTACTTC. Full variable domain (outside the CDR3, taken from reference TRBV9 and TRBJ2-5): DSGVTQTPKHLITATGQRVTLRCSPRSGDLSVYWYQQSLDQGLQFLIQYYNGEERAKGNILERFSAQQFPDLHSELNLSSLELGDSALYFCASSAEGLEKETQYFGPGTRLLVL.

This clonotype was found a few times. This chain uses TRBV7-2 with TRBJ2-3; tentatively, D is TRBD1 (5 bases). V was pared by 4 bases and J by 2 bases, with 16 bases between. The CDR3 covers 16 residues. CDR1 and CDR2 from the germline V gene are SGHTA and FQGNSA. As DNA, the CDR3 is TGTGCCAGCAGCTCGCAGGGTCCTACGAACACAGATACGCAGTATTTT. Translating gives CASSSQGPTNTDTQYF.

The CDR3 region is CATSDPPGQGWANTGELFF. The CDR3 DNA follows: TGTGCCACCAGTGATCCACCGGGACAGGGGTGGGCGAACACCGGGGAGCTGTTTTTT. V and J are TRBV24-1 and TRBJ2-2, with 10 bases that match TRBD1. The ends lost 3 bases at V and 0 bases at J; junction bases unmatched: 9. This CDR3 region has 19 residues. The germline CDR1 and CDR2 sequences are KGHDR and SFDVKD.

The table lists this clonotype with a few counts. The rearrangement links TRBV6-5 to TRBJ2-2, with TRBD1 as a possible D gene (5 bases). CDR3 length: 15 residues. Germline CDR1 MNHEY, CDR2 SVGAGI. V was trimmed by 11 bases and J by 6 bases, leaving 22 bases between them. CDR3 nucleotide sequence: TGTGCCTGCTTACTTAAGGGGATGTCTTCCGGGGAGCTGTTTTTT. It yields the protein CACLLKGMSSGELFF.

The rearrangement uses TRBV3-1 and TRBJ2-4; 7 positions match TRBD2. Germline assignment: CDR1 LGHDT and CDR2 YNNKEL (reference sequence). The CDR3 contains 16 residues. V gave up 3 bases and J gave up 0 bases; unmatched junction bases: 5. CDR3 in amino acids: CASSHTGGVAKNIQYF. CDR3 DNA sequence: TGTGCCAGCAGCCATACGGGGGGAGTAGCCAAAAACATTCAGTACTTC.

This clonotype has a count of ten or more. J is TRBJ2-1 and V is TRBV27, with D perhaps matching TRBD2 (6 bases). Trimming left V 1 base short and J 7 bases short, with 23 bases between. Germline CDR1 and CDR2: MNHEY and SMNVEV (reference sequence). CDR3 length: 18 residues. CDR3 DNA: TGTGCCAGCAGTTTATTAGGACGCGGGCAGGAGGGGCTTAATGAGCAGTTCTTC. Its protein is CASSLLGRGQEGLNEQFF.

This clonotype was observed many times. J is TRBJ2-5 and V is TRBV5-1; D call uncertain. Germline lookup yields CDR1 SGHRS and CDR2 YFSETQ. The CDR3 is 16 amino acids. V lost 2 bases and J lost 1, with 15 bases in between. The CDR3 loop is CASSFGSVIGQETQYF. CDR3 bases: TGCGCCAGCAGCTTTGGTTCAGTAATCGGCCAAGAGACCCAGTACTTC.

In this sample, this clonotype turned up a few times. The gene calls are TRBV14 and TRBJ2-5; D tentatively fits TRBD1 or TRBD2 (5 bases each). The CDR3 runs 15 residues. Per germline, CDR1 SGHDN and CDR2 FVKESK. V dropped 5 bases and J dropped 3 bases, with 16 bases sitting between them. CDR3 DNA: TGTGCCAGCAGCATCCCTGGGACGGGGAAAGAGACCCAGTACTTC. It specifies CASSIPGTGKETQYF. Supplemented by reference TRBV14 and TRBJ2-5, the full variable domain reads EAGVTQFPSHSVIEKGQTVTLRCDPISGHDNLYWYRRVMGKEIKFLLHFVKESKQDESGMPNNRFLAERTGGTYSTLKVQPAELEDSGVYFCASSIPGTGKETQYFGPGTRLLVL.

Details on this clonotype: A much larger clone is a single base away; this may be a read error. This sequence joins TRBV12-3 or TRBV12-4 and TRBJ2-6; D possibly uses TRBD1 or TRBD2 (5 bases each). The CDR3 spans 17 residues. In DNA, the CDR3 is TGTGCCTGCAGTTTTCTGGGGACCAGCTCTGGGGCCAACGTCCTGACTTTC. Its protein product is CACSFLGTSSGANVLTF.

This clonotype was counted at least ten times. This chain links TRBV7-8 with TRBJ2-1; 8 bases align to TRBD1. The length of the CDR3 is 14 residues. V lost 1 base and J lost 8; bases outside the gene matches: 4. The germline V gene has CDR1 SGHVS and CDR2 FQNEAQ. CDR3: CASSLVSGGYEQFF. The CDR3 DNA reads TGTGCCAGCAGCTTAGTTTCAGGGGGCTATGAGCAGTTCTTC. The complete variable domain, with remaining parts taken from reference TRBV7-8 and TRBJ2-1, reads GAGVSQSPRYKVAKRGQDVALRCDPISGHVSLFWYQQALGQGPEFLTYFQNEAQLDKSGLPSDRFFAERPEGSVSTLKIQRTQQEDSAVYLCASSLVSGGYEQFFGPGTRLTVL.

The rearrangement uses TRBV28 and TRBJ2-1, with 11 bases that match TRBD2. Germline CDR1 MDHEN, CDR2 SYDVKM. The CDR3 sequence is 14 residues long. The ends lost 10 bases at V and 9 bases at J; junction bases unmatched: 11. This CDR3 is CATIVAGGSIEQFF. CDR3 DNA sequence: TGTGCCACCATTGTAGCGGGGGGGAGCATTGAGCAGTTCTTC. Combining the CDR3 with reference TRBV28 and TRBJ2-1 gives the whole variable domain DVKVTQSSRYLVKRTGEKVFLECVQDMDHENMFWYRQDPGLGLRLIYFSYDVKMKEKGDIPEGYSVSREKKERFSLILESASTNQTSMYLCATIVAGGSIEQFFGPGTRLTVL.

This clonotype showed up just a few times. The CDR3 sequence: CASRGQGANEQFF. DNA of the CDR3: TGTGCCAGCAGAGGACAGGGGGCCAATGAGCAGTTCTTC. The chain couples TRBV6-4 to TRBJ2-1, with TRBD1 matching 11 bases. The CDR3 runs to 13 residues. V was pared by 6 bases and J by 6 bases, with 1 base of the junction left unmatched. CDR1 is MRHNA and CDR2 is SNTAGT in the germline V gene.